This T cell receptor beta chain stems from a study of blood T cell repertoires in COVID-19 (dated by TCRdb to 2020 to 2021). With respect to the entire study: The collaborator samples originated in the United States, Italy and Spain and spanned the acute and convalescent phases of COVID-19. The repertoires were released in a freely available public database intended as a resource for research on the immune response to SARS-CoV-2. Subjects who had been exposed to COVID-19, were actively infected with it, or had recovered from it provided the deeply sampled blood TCRbeta repertoires that made up the dataset. Where HLA class I and class II types were available, the types were taken from metadata supplied by the sample provider, not from assay-based typing. Nearly every sample came with metadata listing a de-identified subject ID, COVID-19 status, age in years and sex. The samples were drawn from the first 160 participants of the ongoing ImmuneRACE study and from 950 to 1,500 subjects provided by 6 global collaborators. The material from the prospective study consisted of cDNA or gDNA derived from T cells, B-cell-depleted T cells, or PBMCs.

About this clone itself: Its antigen specificity is not known. No base quality values were provided; no much bigger clone lies one nucleotide off.

CDR3 length: 12 amino acids, cysteine to phenylalanine. The retained sequence is limited to the CDR3, 36 bases, with the frame set at the first base. CDR1 and CDR2 are drawn from the germline V gene (reference sequence): SEHNR, FQNEAQ. Trimming accounts for 11 bases at V and 0 bases at J, while the number of junction bases matched to no gene is 3. TCRbeta CDR3 regions were amplified from genomic DNA using the immunoSEQ Assay, a bias-controlled multiplex PCR. As for the authors' bioinformatics: Nucleated cell counts per sample were estimated from amplification of reference gene primers within the assay. To quantify the absolute abundance of each unique TCRbeta CDR3 rearrangement, sequence reads were collapsed and filtered. For each sample, productive Simpson clonality was calculated as the square root of Simpson's diversity index over productive rearrangements. TCRdb mirrors the immuneACCESS table, restricted to in-frame sequences. Some clones are absent from its copies; in checked studies, under half trace to an unresolved V gene, and the reason for the others is unknown. V, J and clone size are taken as reported in that table, and D and trimming were inferred from the DNA itself. Within this sample are about 110,000 clones, with 80% to 90% of them counted one time only. 4.9% of the sample is in the top ten clones.

On the study overall, not on this receptor specifically: How much clinical and demographic metadata was included differed by source and by participant, and the metadata was provided uncurated.

Whole blood was collected in K2EDTA tubes by collaborating institutions according to the institutions' own protocols. For TCRbeta analysis, collaborators shipped samples in one of three forms: frozen whole blood, isolated PBMCs, or DNA extracted from either of those sample types. The material sequenced was peripheral blood. The sequence links TRBV7-9 to TRBJ1-1; 7 bases in the middle match TRBD1. This clonotype was obtained from a man aged 35-49 years with active or convalescent COVID-19. The nucleotides read TGTGCCGGACAGGTCATGAACACTGAAGCTTTCTTT. The translation is CAGQVMNTEAFF.